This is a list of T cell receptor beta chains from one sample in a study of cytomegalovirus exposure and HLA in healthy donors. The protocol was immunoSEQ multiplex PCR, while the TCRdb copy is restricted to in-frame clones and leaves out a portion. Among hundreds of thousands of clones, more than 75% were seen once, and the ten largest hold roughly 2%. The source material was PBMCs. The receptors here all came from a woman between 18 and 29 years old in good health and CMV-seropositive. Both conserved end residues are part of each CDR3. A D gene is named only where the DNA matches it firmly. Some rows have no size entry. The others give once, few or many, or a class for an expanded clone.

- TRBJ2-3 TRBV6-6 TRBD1 CASSNRDRGITDTQYF TGTGCCAGCAGTAACCGGGACAGAGGAATAACAGATACGCAGTATTTT
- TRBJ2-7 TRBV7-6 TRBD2 CASSLTSGRSYEQYF TGTGCCAGCAGCTTAACTAGCGGGAGATCCTACGAGCAGTACTTC
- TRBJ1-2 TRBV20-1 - CSARADYGYTF TGCAGTGCTAGAGCGGACTATGGCTACACCTTC
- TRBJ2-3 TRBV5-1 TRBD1 CASTNYGGTGQTDTQYF TGCGCCAGCACCAATTACGGCGGGACAGGGCAAACAGATACGCAGTATTTT
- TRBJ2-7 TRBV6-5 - CASSYSSAVSSYEQYF TGTGCCAGCAGTTACTCCTCGGCGGTAAGCTCCTACGAGCAGTACTTC
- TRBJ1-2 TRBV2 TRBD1 CASSSTGDGYTF TGTGCCAGCAGTTCAACAGGGGATGGCTACACCTTC
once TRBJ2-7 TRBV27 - CASKSPQPGSTEQYF TGTGCCAGCAAAAGCCCCCAGCCTGGGAGCACCGAGCAGTACTTC
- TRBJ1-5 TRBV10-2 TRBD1 CASRHDRASDQPQHF TGCGCCAGTCGGCATGACAGGGCATCTGATCAGCCCCAGCATTTT
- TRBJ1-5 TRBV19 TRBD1 CASSLEQGGSNQPQHF TGTGCCAGTAGCCTAGAACAGGGGGGGAGCAATCAGCCCCAGCATTTT
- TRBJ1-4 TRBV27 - CASSSSVRNEKLFF TGTGCCAGCAGTTCCTCGGTCAGGAATGAAAAACTGTTTTTT
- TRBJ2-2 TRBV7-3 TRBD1 CASSSYDGTATGELFF TGTGCCAGCAGCTCGTACGACGGGACAGCCACCGGGGAGCTGTTTTTT
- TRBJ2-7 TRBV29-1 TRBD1 CSVVRGTGRNEQYF TGCAGCGTTGTAAGGGGGACAGGGAGAAACGAGCAGTACTTC
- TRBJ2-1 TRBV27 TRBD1 CASSLTRQGYNEQFF TGTGCCAGCAGTTTAACCCGACAGGGGTACAATGAGCAGTTCTTC
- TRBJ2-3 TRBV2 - CASSEQGATDTQYF TGTGCCAGCAGTGAACAGGGCGCGACAGATACGCAGTATTTT
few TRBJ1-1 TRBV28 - CASSFVPGRGLAFF TGTGCCAGCAGTTTTGTACCCGGGAGAGGGTTGGCTTTCTTT
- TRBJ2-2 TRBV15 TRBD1 CATSPKGQTPTGELFF TGTGCCACCAGCCCAAAGGGACAGACTCCCACCGGGGAGCTGTTTTTT
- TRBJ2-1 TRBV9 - CASSVEGNNEQFF TGTGCCAGCAGCGTAGAGGGGAACAATGAGCAGTTCTTC
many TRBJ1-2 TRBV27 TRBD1 CASSQDREKIYGYTF TGTGCCAGCAGTCAAGACAGGGAGAAGATCTATGGCTACACCTTC
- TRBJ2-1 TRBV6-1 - CASSEAPGYEQFF TGTGCCAGCAGTGAAGCCCCGGGTTATGAGCAGTTCTTC
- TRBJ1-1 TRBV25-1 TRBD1 CASSDESRTGAEAFF TGTGCCAGCAGTGACGAGAGCCGCACAGGGGCTGAAGCTTTCTTT
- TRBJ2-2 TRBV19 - CASSSYSNTGELFF TGTGCCAGTAGTTCCTATTCGAACACCGGGGAGCTGTTTTTT
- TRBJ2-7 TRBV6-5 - CASTRTATSEQYF TGTGCCAGCACCAGGACAGCCACCTCCGAGCAGTACTTC
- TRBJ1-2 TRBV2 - CASGGEGRGSGYTF TGTGCCAGCGGGGGGGAGGGACGGGGTAGTGGCTACACCTTC
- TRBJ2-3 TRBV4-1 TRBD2 CASSHGTSGRRTDTQYF TGCGCCAGCAGCCACGGGACTAGCGGGAGGCGAACAGATACGCAGTATTTT
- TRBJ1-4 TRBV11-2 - CASSLRGGYNEKLFF TGTGCCAGCAGCTTACGCGGGGGTTATAATGAAAAACTGTTTTTT
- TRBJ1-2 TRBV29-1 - CSVAERGGLSGYTF TGCAGCGTGGCCGAAAGGGGCGGCTTGTCTGGCTACACCTTC
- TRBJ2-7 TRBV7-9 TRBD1 CASRGGQGAKEEQYF TGTGCCTCTAGGGGGGGACAGGGGGCGAAGGAAGAGCAGTACTTC
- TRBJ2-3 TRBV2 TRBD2 CASSEDSGRADTQYF TGTGCCAGCAGTGAAGATAGCGGGAGGGCAGATACGCAGTATTTT
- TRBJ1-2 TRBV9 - CASTTDLANYGYTF TGTGCCAGCACGACCGACTTAGCTAACTATGGCTACACCTTC
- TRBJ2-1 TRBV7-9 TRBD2 CASSKGLADPKEFF TGTGCCAGCAGCAAGGGACTAGCGGACCCCAAAGAGTTCTTC
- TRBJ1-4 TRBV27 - CASQRGEMGGEKLFF TGTGCCAGCCAGAGAGGGGAGATGGGAGGTGAAAAACTGTTTTTT
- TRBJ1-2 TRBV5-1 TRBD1 CASSFRQGPYGYTF TGCGCCAGCAGCTTCCGACAGGGACCCTATGGCTACACCTTC
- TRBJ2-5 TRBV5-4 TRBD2 CASSSEDYGLAGGPRETQYF TGTGCCAGCAGCTCAGAGGATTATGGACTAGCGGGAGGGCCGAGGGAGACCCAGTACTTC
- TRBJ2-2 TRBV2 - CASGSEGTGELFF TGTGCCAGCGGCTCCGAGGGAACCGGGGAGCTGTTTTTT
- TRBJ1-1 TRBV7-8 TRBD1 CASSLHRGQGAEAFF TGTGCCAGCAGCCTCCACAGGGGGCAAGGGGCTGAAGCTTTCTTT
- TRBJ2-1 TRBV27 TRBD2 CASSKGTSGYYNEQFF TGTGCCAGCAGTAAAGGGACTAGCGGGTACTACAATGAGCAGTTCTTC
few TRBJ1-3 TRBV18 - CASSPPTADSGNTIYF TGTGCCAGCTCACCACCTACAGCAGACTCTGGAAACACCATATATTTT
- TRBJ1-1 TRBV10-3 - CAITPNTEAFF TGTGCCATCACTCCCAACACTGAAGCTTTCTTT
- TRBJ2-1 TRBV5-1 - CASTIVGRGNEQFF TGCGCCAGCACAATTGTAGGCAGAGGGAATGAGCAGTTCTTC
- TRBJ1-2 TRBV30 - CAWSFSDPTYGYTF TGTGCCTGGAGTTTCAGCGATCCCACCTATGGCTACACCTTC